This T cell receptor beta chain comes out of a study of cytomegalovirus exposure and HLA in healthy donors. Study-wide results and caveats: Researchers had no immune exposure information except CMV serostatus available. In a later analysis, compared with equally common non-associated chains, HLA-associated beta chains were more expanded.

The germline V gene encodes CDR1 SGHRS and CDR2 YFSETQ. V lost 4 bases, J lost 3 bases, and 13 bases lay in between. The CDR3 spans 14 residues. In its sample, this clone was seen a few times. Its antigen is undetermined. In the PCR, 60 Vbeta and 13 Jbeta primers were used. The protocol was immunoSEQ multiplex PCR, while the TCRdb copy is restricted to in-frame clones and leaves out a portion. The repertoire has under 35,000 clones, approximately 62% of them found once; the top ten carry roughly two fifths. The source of this sequence is a male donor in good health and CMV-seropositive. The rearrangement joins TRBV5-1 to TRBJ1-1; tentative D call: TRBD1 (5 bases). The source material was PBMCs. Here the CDR3 reads CASSVQVGDTEAFF. The CDR3, as DNA: TGCGCCAGCAGCGTCCAGGTAGGGGACACTGAAGCTTTCTTT.